The sequence of this TCR beta chain was determined in a study of siplizumab effects on memory and regulatory T cells. Study-wide results and caveats: Apparently key alloresponse contributors, naive T cells also seemed more diverse than memory cells. The study found that siplizumab significantly reduced alloreactive sequences traceable to unstimulated CD4+ memory cells.

Germline loops: CDR1 LGHNA, CDR2 YNFKEQ. CDR3 size: 14 residues. Trimming took off 4 bases at V and 4 bases at J, with 13 bases between the two ends. About 100,000 TCR templates underwent assay in each sample. Profiling relied on immunoSEQ multiplex PCR, and the TCRdb table lists in-frame clones only, not all of them. Here the sample spans 95,000 to 110,000 clones, over 90% being singletons. This clone has more than one count but fewer than ten. What it binds is unknown. The sample was Tregs sorted from blood. This rearrangement joins TRBV4-2 to TRBJ1-1; tentative D call: TRBD1 (6 bases). This sequence was found in a human donor in good health. The CDR3 region is CASSPDRRGTEAFF. The CDR3 nucleotides are TGTGCCAGCAGCCCTGACAGGAGGGGCACTGAAGCTTTCTTT.